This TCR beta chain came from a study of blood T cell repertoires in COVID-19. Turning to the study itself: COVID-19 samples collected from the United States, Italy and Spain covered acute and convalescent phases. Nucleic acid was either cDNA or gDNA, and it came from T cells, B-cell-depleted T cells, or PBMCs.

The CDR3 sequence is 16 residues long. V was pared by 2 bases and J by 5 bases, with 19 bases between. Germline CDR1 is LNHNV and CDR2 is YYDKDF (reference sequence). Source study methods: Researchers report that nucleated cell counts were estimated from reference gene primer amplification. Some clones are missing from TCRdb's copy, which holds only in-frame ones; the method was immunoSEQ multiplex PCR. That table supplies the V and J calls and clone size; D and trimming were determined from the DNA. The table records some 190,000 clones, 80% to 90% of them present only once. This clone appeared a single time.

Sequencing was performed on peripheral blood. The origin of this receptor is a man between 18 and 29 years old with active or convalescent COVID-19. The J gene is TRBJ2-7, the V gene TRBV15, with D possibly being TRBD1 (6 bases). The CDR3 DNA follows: TGTGCCACCAGCAGAACCGCCGGGACATTGCTTAACGAGCAGTACTTC. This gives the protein CATSRTAGTLLNEQYF.